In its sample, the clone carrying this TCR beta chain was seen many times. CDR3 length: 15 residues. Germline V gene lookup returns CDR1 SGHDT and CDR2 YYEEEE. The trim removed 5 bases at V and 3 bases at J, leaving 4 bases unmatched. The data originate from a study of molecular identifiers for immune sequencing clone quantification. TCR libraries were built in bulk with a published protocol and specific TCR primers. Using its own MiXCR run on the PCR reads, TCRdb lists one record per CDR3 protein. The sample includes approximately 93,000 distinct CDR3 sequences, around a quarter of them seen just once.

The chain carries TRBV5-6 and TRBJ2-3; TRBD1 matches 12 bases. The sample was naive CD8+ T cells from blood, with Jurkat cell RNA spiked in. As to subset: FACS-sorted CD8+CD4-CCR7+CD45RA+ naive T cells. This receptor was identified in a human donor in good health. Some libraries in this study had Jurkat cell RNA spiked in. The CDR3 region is CASSPGQGATDTQYF. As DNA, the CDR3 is TGTGCCAGCAGTCCGGGACAGGGGGCTACAGATACGCAGTATTTT.